These T cell receptor beta chains were read from a single sample in a study of T cell repertoires in cytomegalovirus infection. TCRdb fed the reads into MiXCR, producing one record per CDR3 protein. The sample lists approximately 750,000 distinct CDR3 sequences; roughly 35% were seen once. Sequencing input: PBMCs. The receptors originated from a human donor in good health (CMV status not recorded). Some clones in this sample may be carry-over from other donors' samples. The CDR3 runs from the conserved cysteine through the conserved F or W. A D gene is named only where the DNA matches it firmly. Where a row states a size, it is once, few, many or the class of an expanded clone; other rows omit it.

v_gene	j_gene	abundance	d_gene	CDR3aa	CDR3nt
TRBV27	TRBJ2-7	.	TRBD1	CASSLNGGTGGNSYEQYF	TGTGCCAGCAGTTTAAATGGAGGGACAGGGGGCAACTCCTACGAGCAGTACTTC
TRBV29-1	TRBJ1-2	once	.	CSAFGGSGYGYTF	TGCAGCGCGTTTGGGGGTAGTGGCTATGGCTACACCTTC
TRBV4-2	TRBJ1-2	once	.	CASSQDIGDGYTF	TGTGCCAGCAGCCAAGATATCGGGGATGGCTACACCTTC
TRBV7-8	TRBJ1-1	.	.	CASSFPGTVNTEAFF	TGTGCCAGCAGCTTTCCGGGGACCGTGAACACTGAAGCTTTCTTT
TRBV20-1	TRBJ1-2	few	.	CSASSLDNYGYTF	.
TRBV27	TRBJ2-1	.	TRBD2	CASSSRLAGEFSYNEQFF	TGTGCCAGCAGTTCGCGACTAGCGGGAGAGTTCAGCTACAATGAGCAGTTCTTC
TRBV12-3/TRBV12-4	TRBJ2-2	.	.	CDSRSRDTGELFF	TGTGACAGCAGGTCCAGGGACACCGGGGAGCTGTTTTTT
TRBV5-1	TRBJ1-2	.	.	CASSLAGGMVGYTF	TGCGCCAGCAGCTTGGCGGGGGGAATGGTTGGCTACACCTTC
TRBV7-6	TRBJ2-4	.	TRBD1	CASSSGTGGEISKNIQYF	TGTGCCAGCAGCTCCGGGACAGGGGGCGAAATAAGCAAAAACATTCAGTACTTC
TRBV5-6	TRBJ2-7	few	TRBD1	CASSSDRGQYF	TGTGCCAGCAGCTCGGACAGGGGGCAGTACTTC
TRBV20-1	TRBJ2-7	.	.	CSATKGRHEQYF	TGCAGTGCTACTAAAGGGAGGCACGAGCAGTACTTC
TRBV5-1	TRBJ2-7	.	TRBD2	CASSPDGRGGRYEQYF	TGCGCCAGCAGCCCGGACGGGCGGGGGGGCCGCTACGAGCAGTACTTC
TRBV30	TRBJ1-6	.	.	CAWRQKVSSSPLHF	TGTGCCTGGAGACAGAAAGTCTCGAGTTCACCCCTCCACTTT
TRBV6-2/TRBV6-3	TRBJ2-5	.	TRBD1	CASSYRDRALWYQETQYF	TGTGCCAGCAGTTACCGGGACAGGGCTCTTTGGTACCAAGAGACCCAGTACTTC
TRBV10-3	TRBJ2-1	.	.	CATLERTFSYNEQFF	TGTGCCACCTTAGAGCGGACCTTCTCCTACAATGAGCAGTTCTTC
TRBV7-8	TRBJ2-5	.	.	CASSSGLTKETQYF	TGTGCCAGCAGCTCCGGACTAACGAAGGAGACCCAGTACTTC
TRBV19	TRBJ2-1	.	TRBD2	CASSWSSGNSYNEQFF	TGTGCCAGTAGTTGGTCTAGCGGGAATAGTTACAATGAGCAGTTCTTC
TRBV12-3/TRBV12-4	TRBJ1-1	.	TRBD1	CAIQGPPNTEAFF	TGTGCCATACAGGGGCCCCCGAACACTGAAGCTTTCTTT
TRBV7-6	TRBJ1-1	.	.	CASSPGGWSGTEAFF	TGTGCCAGCAGCCCCGGAGGGTGGTCGGGGACTGAAGCTTTCTTT
TRBV6-1	TRBJ2-6	many	.	CASSLGLTSSGANVLTF	TGTGCCAGCAGTCTCGGACTGACGAGCTCTGGGGCCAACGTCCTGACTTTC
TRBV7-2	TRBJ2-1	once	TRBD2	CASSSGSSGGYNEQFF	TGTGCCAGCAGCTCCGGGAGCAGCGGGGGTTACAATGAGCAGTTCTTC
TRBV5-1	TRBJ2-2	.	.	CASRKAGGELFF	TGCGCCAGCAGGAAAGCTGGCGGGGAGCTGTTTTTT
TRBV6-2/TRBV6-3	TRBJ1-5	few	.	CASSYARRGHQPQHF	TGTGCCAGCAGTTACGCGAGAAGGGGCCATCAGCCCCAGCATTTT
TRBV15	TRBJ2-4	.	.	CANSRAPSIAKNIQYF	TGTGCCAACAGCAGGGCACCGAGCATAGCCAAAAACATTCAGTACTTC
TRBV27	TRBJ2-7	.	TRBD1	CASSSPGTGGPYEQYF	TGTGCCAGCAGTTCCCCAGGGACAGGGGGCCCCTACGAGCAGTACTTC
TRBV5-5	TRBJ2-2	.	.	CASSLGHHLTGELFF	TGTGCCAGCAGCTTGGGGCACCATCTCACCGGGGAGCTGTTTTTT
TRBV6-1	TRBJ2-7	few	.	CASSESQPYEQYF	TGTGCCAGCAGTGAGTCTCAACCCTACGAGCAGTACTTC
TRBV29-1	TRBJ1-2	.	.	CSVFRTGWGYTF	TGCAGCGTGTTTAGGACGGGGTGGGGCTACACCTTC
TRBV11-1	TRBJ2-7	few	TRBD1	CASSNTRGHEQYF	TGTGCCAGCAGCAACACCAGGGGGCACGAGCAGTACTTC
TRBV5-1	TRBJ2-5	.	TRBD2	CASSGQPIAGGQETQYF	TGCGCCAGCAGCGGTCAACCCATAGCGGGGGGGCAAGAGACCCAGTACTTC
TRBV29-1	TRBJ1-3	.	.	CSVAAGTLSGNTIYF	TGCAGCGTCGCCGCCGGGACACTCTCTGGAAACACCATATATTTT
TRBV6-1	TRBJ2-2	few	.	CASSRRDLAGELFF	TGTGCCAGCAGTCGAAGGGACCTCGCCGGGGAGCTGTTTTTT
TRBV28	TRBJ2-1	many	.	CASLGEGAYNEQFF	TGTGCCAGCCTCGGAGAGGGGGCCTACAATGAGCAGTTCTTC
TRBV6-6	TRBJ1-5	.	TRBD1	CASSLSIDRVVNQPQHF	TGTGCCAGCAGTCTATCCATAGACAGGGTGGTCAATCAGCCCCAGCATTTT
TRBV28	TRBJ2-3	.	.	CASSSPRHSTDTQYF	TGTGCCAGCAGTTCCCCCCGGCATAGCACAGATACGCAGTATTTT
TRBV6-8	TRBJ2-1	.	TRBD2	CASRTGGDRNEQFF	TGTGCCAGCAGAACTGGGGGGGACCGGAATGAGCAGTTCTTC
TRBV7-2	TRBJ2-1	many	.	CASSGWGPPYNEQFF	TGTGCCAGCAGTGGGTGGGGTCCTCCCTACAATGAGCAGTTCTTC
TRBV9	TRBJ2-5	.	.	CASSVGQGARGSQETQYF	TGTGCCAGCAGCGTAGGCCAGGGGGCGCGGGGGTCGCAAGAGACCCAGTACTTC
TRBV5-6	TRBJ2-1	.	TRBD1	CASSRGTGVHNEQFF	TGTGCCAGCAGCCGCGGGACAGGGGTACACAATGAGCAGTTCTTC
TRBV28	TRBJ2-5	few	.	CASSVAGTRETQYF	TGTGCCAGCAGTGTGGCAGGGACGAGGGAGACCCAGTACTTC
TRBV18	TRBJ2-7	few	.	CASSPGGNRLVYEQYF	TGTGCCAGCTCACCGGGGGGAAATAGGCTCGTCTACGAGCAGTACTTC
TRBV12-3/TRBV12-4	TRBJ1-3	.	.	CATGVGRAGNTIYF	TGTGCCACGGGGGTGGGGCGTGCTGGAAACACCATATATTTT
TRBV11-2	TRBJ2-4	.	TRBD1	CASSLEWTGFTIQYF	TGTGCCAGCAGCTTAGAATGGACAGGGTTTACCATTCAGTACTTC
TRBV27	TRBJ2-1	few	.	CASSLSTRDEQFF	TGTGCCAGCAGTTTATCGACACGAGATGAGCAGTTCTTC
TRBV10-3	TRBJ2-1	.	TRBD1	CAISSGTGGINEQFF	TGTGCCATCAGTTCCGGGACAGGTGGGATCAATGAGCAGTTCTTC
TRBV11-3	TRBJ2-1	few	TRBD2	CASSERGGPYNEQFF	TGTGCCAGCAGCGAGCGGGGTGGGCCCTACAATGAGCAGTTCTTC
TRBV6-6	TRBJ1-4	few	.	CASSDSRRGVSSEKLFF	TGTGCCAGCAGTGATTCTCGTCGTGGGGTTTCGTCCGAAAAACTGTTTTTT
TRBV14	TRBJ1-6	.	.	CDSSQDLGGRRNSPLHF	TGTGACAGCAGCCAAGATTTAGGAGGCCGGCGCAATTCACCCCTCCACTTT
TRBV7-9	TRBJ1-1	.	TRBD1	CASKMTGFTTEALF	TGTGCCAGCAAAATGACAGGGTTCACCACTGAAGCTTTATTT
TRBV5-5	TRBJ2-5	few	.	CASSLARYQETQYF	TGTGCCAGCAGCTTGGCCCGTTACCAAGAGACCCAGTACTTC
TRBV11-2	TRBJ1-4	.	.	CASSFYMGPPYEKLFF	TGTGCCAGCAGCTTTTACATGGGCCCCCCCTATGAAAAACTGTTTTTT
TRBV9	TRBJ2-3	.	TRBD2	CASSGRPGLAGGFNTDTQYF	TGTGCCAGCAGCGGGCGGCCTGGACTAGCGGGAGGGTTTAACACAGATACGCAGTATTTT
TRBV28	TRBJ1-5	.	TRBD1	CASKARGRVQDQPQHF	TGTGCCAGCAAAGCGAGGGGGCGTGTTCAGGATCAGCCCCAGCATTTT
TRBV19	TRBJ2-2	.	.	CASEGGELFF	TGTGCCAGTGAGGGCGGGGAGCTGTTTTTT
TRBV19	TRBJ1-1	.	TRBD1	CASTRQGINTEAFF	TGTGCCAGTACTCGACAGGGGATTAACACTGAAGCTTTCTTT